This is a list of T cell receptor beta chains from one sample in a study of T cell responses to AZD1222 COVID-19 vaccine. Generated by immunoSEQ multiplex PCR, the TCRdb table keeps only in-frame clones and is missing some. This sample has roughly 190,000 clones; around 94% occur once, and the top ten carry 3.6%. The specimen was peripheral blood, collected 28 days after the second dose of the MenACWY control vaccine. The receptors were sampled from an adult who received the MenACWY meningococcal vaccine as a control. Both conserved end residues are part of each CDR3. D genes are given only for firm matches.

cdr3_length d_call j_call v_call cdr3_nt cdr3_aa
11 TRBD2 TRBJ2-1 TRBV30 TGTGCCTGGAATATCGGGGGGGAGCAGTTCTTC CAWNIGGEQFF
18 TRBD2 TRBJ2-5 TRBV3-1/TRBV3-2 TGTGCCAGCAGCGGCCCCTCGCTGGCGGGAGGGCCTCGGGAGACCCAGTACTTC CASSGPSLAGGPRETQYF
13 - TRBJ2-4 TRBV30 TGTGCCTGGAGTGTACTAGGAGCTAACATTCAGTACTTC CAWSVLGANIQYF
14 - TRBJ2-7 TRBV5-1 TGCGCCAGCACCTCGGTCCCTGGAACCTACGAGCAGTACTTC CASTSVPGTYEQYF
14 - TRBJ2-2 TRBV6-1 TGTGCCAGCAGTGAAAACTGGAACACCGGGGAGCTGTTTTTT CASSENWNTGELFF
12 - TRBJ1-2 TRBV29-1 TGCAGCGTTGATACGGGAATCTATGGCTACACCTTC CSVDTGIYGYTF
13 - TRBJ1-2 TRBV14 TGTGCCAGCAGCCAAGATCTTTCCCCTGGCTACACCTTC CASSQDLSPGYTF
13 - TRBJ1-1 TRBV5-1 TGCGCCAGCAGCTTGGGAAGGGGTACTGAAGCTTTCTTT CASSLGRGTEAFF
14 - TRBJ2-2 TRBV6-1 TGTGCCAGCAGTGAGGGGACTCGGGGCGGGGAGCTGTTTTTT CASSEGTRGGELFF
14 TRBD1 TRBJ1-1 TRBV25-1 TGTGCCAGCAGCCGCAGCAGGGGGATCACTGAAGCTTTCTTT CASSRSRGITEAFF